Included here is one T cell receptor (beta chain) sequence, with context. Clones were sequenced by immunoSEQ multiplex PCR, and TCRdb holds only the in-frame ones, with some missing. The table shows hundreds of thousands of clones, with 85% to 95% occurring only once. The data were taken from a study of shared T cell receptors in the human thymus. Sequencing was carried out using thymocytes. This TCR was sampled from a human donor.

The CDR3, as DNA: TGTGCCAGCAGCTCTTCCGGGACGCCTTACAATGAGCAGTTCTTC. Its protein product is CASSSSGTPYNEQFF. The V call is TRBV7-6, the J call TRBJ2-1; D is possibly TRBD1 or TRBD2 (5 bases each). The CDR3 totals 15 residues. In germline, CDR1 is SGHVS, CDR2 FNYEAQ. V lost 4 bases to trimming and J lost 4 bases, with 14 bases between them. The whole variable domain, filled in from reference TRBV7-6 and TRBJ2-1, reads GAGVSQSPRYKVTKRGQDVALRCDPISGHVSLYWYRQALGQGPEFLTYFNYEAQQDKSGLPNDRFSAERPEGSISTLTIQRTEQRDSAMYRCASSSSGTPYNEQFFGPGTRLTVL.